Listed below are T cell receptor beta chains from one sample, sequenced in a study of control samples from healthy donors and cancer patients. The repertoire was sequenced with immunoSEQ multiplex PCR; TCRdb's copy has only in-frame clones and lacks some. The sample carries roughly 120,000 clones, over 75% recorded once. Sequenced sample: PBMCs. The receptors shown here come from a woman in her fifties or sixties with colorectal cancer. Both conserved end residues are part of each CDR3.

j_call: TRBJ2-1; v_call: TRBV5-4; cdr3_aa: CASSDLAVSYNEQFF
j_call: TRBJ2-2; v_call: TRBV6-1; cdr3_aa: CASSGIRDRVFSFDTGELFF
j_call: TRBJ2-3; v_call: TRBV2; cdr3_aa: CASRGRDRDGTDTQYF
j_call: TRBJ1-1; v_call: TRBV30; cdr3_aa: CAWNGEGGANTEAFF
j_call: TRBJ2-2; v_call: TRBV3-1/TRBV3-2; cdr3_aa: CASSQDFSGDYTGELFF
j_call: TRBJ2-5; v_call: TRBV2; cdr3_aa: CASTTDQETQYF
j_call: TRBJ2-3; v_call: TRBV27; cdr3_aa: CASSGRAGGYTDTQYF
j_call: TRBJ2-7; v_call: TRBV28; cdr3_aa: CASTNLGTYEQYF
j_call: TRBJ2-1; v_call: TRBV18; cdr3_aa: CASSPGTSGVNEQFF
j_call: TRBJ1-5; v_call: TRBV12-3/TRBV12-4; cdr3_aa: CASKGPGFSAQHF
j_call: TRBJ2-3; v_call: TRBV24-1; cdr3_aa: CATSDLSADTQYF
j_call: TRBJ2-7; v_call: TRBV18; cdr3_aa: CASSPPDISPPEQYF
j_call: TRBJ2-3; v_call: TRBV2; cdr3_aa: CASRGDTQYF
j_call: TRBJ2-3; v_call: TRBV10-2; cdr3_aa: CASSEYRGVRTDTQYF
j_call: TRBJ2-3; v_call: TRBV5-1; cdr3_aa: CASSLAPSTGGITDTQYF
j_call: TRBJ2-3; v_call: TRBV7-2; cdr3_aa: CASSLGGASTDTQYF
j_call: TRBJ2-2; v_call: TRBV3-1/TRBV3-2; cdr3_aa: CASSQGPGRTGELFF
j_call: TRBJ2-2; v_call: TRBV7-9; cdr3_aa: CASSPLRKTTNTGELFF
j_call: TRBJ2-1; v_call: TRBV30; cdr3_aa: CAWSVSRAAEFF
j_call: TRBJ2-3; v_call: TRBV6-5; cdr3_aa: CASKPGQRIPDTQYF
j_call: TRBJ1-6; v_call: TRBV9; cdr3_aa: CASSVVRGRESSYNSPLHF
j_call: TRBJ1-2; v_call: TRBV11-2; cdr3_aa: CASSRQGGDGYTF
j_call: TRBJ1-2; v_call: TRBV30; cdr3_aa: CAWSVGQSYGYTF
j_call: TRBJ2-7; v_call: TRBV7-3; cdr3_aa: CASSLTGDSFYEQYF
j_call: TRBJ1-4; v_call: TRBV2; cdr3_aa: CASSEFDRATNEKLFF
j_call: TRBJ2-5; v_call: TRBV19; cdr3_aa: CASSLQTSGGGQETQYF
j_call: TRBJ2-7; v_call: TRBV2; cdr3_aa: CASSEAGYEQYF
j_call: TRBJ2-5; v_call: TRBV6-2/TRBV6-3; cdr3_aa: CASSYEGGRRSRTQYF
j_call: TRBJ2-6; v_call: TRBV7-2; cdr3_aa: CASSLDAGGVSGANVLTF
j_call: TRBJ2-7; v_call: TRBV4-1; cdr3_aa: CASSQDPGGGYEQYF
j_call: TRBJ2-5; v_call: TRBV27; cdr3_aa: CASSQRLGIQETQYF
j_call: TRBJ2-3; v_call: TRBV28; cdr3_aa: CASSSSRDTQYF
j_call: TRBJ2-5; v_call: TRBV6-5; cdr3_aa: CASSSGGVETQYF
j_call: TRBJ1-4; v_call: TRBV30; cdr3_aa: CAWGNEKLFF
j_call: TRBJ1-5; v_call: TRBV29-1; cdr3_aa: CSVGTVNQPQHF
j_call: TRBJ1-1; v_call: TRBV5-1; cdr3_aa: CASSLDEWGGPEAFF
j_call: TRBJ1-5; v_call: TRBV19; cdr3_aa: CASSVPPSLHSNQPQHF
j_call: TRBJ1-1; v_call: TRBV7-9; cdr3_aa: CASSLVVQGRAEAFF
j_call: TRBJ2-7; v_call: TRBV2; cdr3_aa: CASNQITYDEQYF
j_call: TRBJ2-7; v_call: TRBV10-2; cdr3_aa: CASGGASGDEQYF
j_call: TRBJ2-1; v_call: TRBV19; cdr3_aa: CASSLTTSSYNEQFF
j_call: TRBJ2-7; v_call: TRBV23-1; cdr3_aa: CASSQSGQGYEQYF
j_call: TRBJ2-2; v_call: TRBV24-1; cdr3_aa: CATKQGAIGELFF
j_call: TRBJ1-1; v_call: TRBV13; cdr3_aa: CASSSRTWAGGTEAFF
j_call: TRBJ1-1; v_call: TRBV6-2/TRBV6-3; cdr3_aa: CASSYSITSWATEAFF